This T cell receptor beta chain was documented in a study of blood T cell repertoires in COVID-19 (TCRdb year 2020). For context, the study as a whole: The collaborator samples originated in the United States, Italy and Spain and spanned the acute and convalescent phases of COVID-19. The material from the prospective study consisted of cDNA or gDNA derived from T cells, B-cell-depleted T cells, or PBMCs. The dataset comprised deeply sampled blood TCRbeta repertoires from subjects exposed to, actively infected with, or recovered from COVID-19. The repertoires were released in a freely available public database meant as a resource for research on the immune response to SARS-CoV-2. Samples came from the ongoing ImmuneRACE study (first 160 participants) plus 1,254 subjects from 6 global collaborators. Nearly every sample came with metadata listing a de-identified subject ID, COVID-19 status, age in years and sex. Where available, HLA class I and class II types were obtained from metadata supplied by the sample provider rather than from assay-based typing.

In regard to this clone: What antigen it recognizes has not been identified. There are no base qualities to consult, and no much larger clone falls within one base.

The investigation overall reported the following: Clinical and demographic metadata were provided uncurated, with the amount varying by source and participant.

In the prospective study, participants were about 18 to 100 years old, resided in about two dozen geographic areas of the United States, and were enrolled through a virtual design. Cohort assignment in the prospective study relied on participant-reported clinical history from a screening survey and a study questionnaire. Recovered participants in ImmuneRACE Cohort 3 were defined as having two consecutive negative NP/OP PCR tests, clearance from a healthcare professional, or resolution of symptoms. Each participant in the prospective study had whole blood, serum and a nasopharyngeal or oropharyngeal swab collected by mobile phlebotomists. Prospective study participants could optionally give additional blood draws and questionnaires over an approximately two-month period. Blood samples from the prospective study were shipped frozen or at room temperature prior to DNA extraction. At the junction V is shortened by 5 bases and J by 6 bases; bases outside the gene matches: 9. Spanning cysteine to phenylalanine, the CDR3 consists of 14 amino acids. This entry keeps only the CDR3 DNA: 42 bases, framed from base 1. Based on the germline V gene, the CDR1 and CDR2 sequences are SGHTA and FQGTGA.

The immunoSEQ Assay, a bias-controlled multiplex PCR, was used to amplify TCRbeta CDR3 regions from genomic DNA. Per the source publication's procedure: The number of nucleated cells in each sample was estimated by amplification of reference gene primers within the assay. Sequence reads were collapsed and filtered to measure the absolute abundance of every unique TCRbeta CDR3 rearrangement. For each sample, productive Simpson clonality was calculated as the square root of Simpson's diversity index over productive rearrangements. TCRdb holds this immuneACCESS table with in-frame rearrangements only. Some clones are missing; in checked studies, unresolved V genes explain under half, and the rest has no known cause. That table gives V, J and clone size, and the DNA gave D and trimming. This sample comprises approximately 200,000 clones, approximately 84% of them detected only once. Clones ranked in the top ten supply approximately 3% of the sample.

The receptor was derived from a woman between 25 and 40 years old who had recovered from COVID-19. The chain joins TRBV7-3 to TRBJ2-7, with 8 junctional bases fitting TRBD2. The sequencing input was PBMCs or T cells enriched from blood (not recorded which). The CDR3 reads CASSNKAGAGEQYF. The nucleotides are TGTGCCAGCAGCAACAAAGCGGGAGCGGGCGAGCAGTACTTC.